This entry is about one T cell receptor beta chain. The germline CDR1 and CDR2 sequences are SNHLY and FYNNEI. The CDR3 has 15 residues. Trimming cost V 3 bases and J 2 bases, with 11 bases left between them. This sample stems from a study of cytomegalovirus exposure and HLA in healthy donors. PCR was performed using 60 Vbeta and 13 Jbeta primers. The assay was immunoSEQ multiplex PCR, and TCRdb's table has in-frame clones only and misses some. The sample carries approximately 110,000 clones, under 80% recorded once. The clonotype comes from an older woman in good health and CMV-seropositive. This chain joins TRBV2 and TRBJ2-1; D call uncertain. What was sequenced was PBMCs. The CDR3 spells CASSERPETYNEQFF. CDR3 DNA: TGTGCCAGCAGTGAGAGGCCGGAGACCTACAATGAGCAGTTCTTC.